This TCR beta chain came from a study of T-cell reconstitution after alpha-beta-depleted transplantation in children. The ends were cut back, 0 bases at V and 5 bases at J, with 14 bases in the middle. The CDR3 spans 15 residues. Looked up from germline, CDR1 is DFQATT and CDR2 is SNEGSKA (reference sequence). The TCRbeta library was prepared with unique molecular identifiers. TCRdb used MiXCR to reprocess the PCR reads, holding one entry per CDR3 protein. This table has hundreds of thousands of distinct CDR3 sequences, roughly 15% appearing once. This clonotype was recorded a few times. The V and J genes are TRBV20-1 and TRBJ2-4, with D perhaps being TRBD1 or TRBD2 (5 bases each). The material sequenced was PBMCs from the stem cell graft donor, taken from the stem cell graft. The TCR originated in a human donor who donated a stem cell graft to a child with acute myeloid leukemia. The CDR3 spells CSARDQGTRQNIQYF. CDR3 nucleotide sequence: TGCAGTGCTAGAGATCAAGGGACCCGACAAAACATTCAGTACTTC.